These T cell receptor beta chains were read from a single sample in a study of T cell responses to AZD1222 COVID-19 vaccine. Sequenced by immunoSEQ multiplex PCR; TCRdb stores in-frame clones only, minus some. Of roughly 95,000 clones listed, about 93% are singletons. Sequencing used peripheral blood, obtained 28 days after the second AZD1222 dose. These TCRs come from an adult who received the AZD1222 COVID-19 vaccine. Both conserved end residues are trimmed from each CDR3.

v_call	j_call	cdr3_aa
TRBV25-1	TRBJ2-1	ASTFGGTNNEQF
TRBV5-4	TRBJ1-2	ASSQKLTGGDGYT
TRBV7-8	TRBJ2-1	ASSFVVRGGINEQF
TRBV4-2	TRBJ1-4	ASSHLGGGTTNEKLF
TRBV20-1	TRBJ2-4	SASRGLGKLAKNIQY
TRBV5-1	TRBJ2-3	ASSFSQGTDTQY
TRBV2	TRBJ1-5	ASRGTGNQPQH
TRBV5-1	TRBJ1-4	ASSSQGSNEKLF
TRBV18	TRBJ1-1	ASSPSTGNTEAF
TRBV4-1	TRBJ1-5	ASSQGQGPANQPQH
TRBV5-4	TRBJ2-1	ASSLGTGSYNEQF
TRBV6-5	TRBJ2-2	ASSYAWGSHGELF
TRBV20-1	TRBJ1-5	SASSRTGGFYQPQH
TRBV7-2	TRBJ2-7	ASSPRRGLLSYEQY
TRBV30	TRBJ1-5	AWRGRASNQPQH
TRBV7-3	TRBJ1-3	ASSLNRQGGLLASGNTIY
TRBV3-1/TRBV3-2	TRBJ2-1	ASSQDSGAAYNEQF
TRBV5-1	TRBJ1-1	ASSLGAIIAEAF
TRBV5-6	TRBJ2-5	ASSHLWGAAQETQY
TRBV28	TRBJ1-5	ASRRPGTGNGQPQH
TRBV3-1/TRBV3-2	TRBJ2-2	ASSQGRQPTGELF
TRBV6-2/TRBV6-3	TRBJ2-3	ASSYSRGTDTQY
TRBV11-2	TRBJ1-3	ASSPNSGNTIY
TRBV5-8	TRBJ2-3	ASSSPWEDTQY
TRBV6-4	TRBJ2-1	ASSEQAGSYNEQF
TRBV30	TRBJ2-5	AWSVFMGSQETQY
TRBV19	TRBJ2-6	ASSIGDPGAGANVLT
TRBV30	TRBJ1-1	AWSVRGATGTEAF
TRBV2	TRBJ1-2	ASSDHRGQYGYT
TRBV19	TRBJ2-1	ASSMVGAGSANEQF
TRBV6-2/TRBV6-3	TRBJ2-3	ASSLSTDTQY
TRBV11-3	TRBJ1-5	ASSSRGDQPQH
TRBV7-9	TRBJ1-1	ASSPQGGPTEAF
TRBV29-1	TRBJ1-1	SVEGEMNTEAF
TRBV19	TRBJ2-5	ASSNQAAGDQETQY
TRBV19	TRBJ1-3	ASSPGGMPGNTIY
TRBV7-6	TRBJ1-3	ASSLQGSGDTIY
TRBV3-1/TRBV3-2	TRBJ1-1	ASSLRRRDTEAF
TRBV6-5	TRBJ1-5	ASSYSELRGPQH
TRBV4-3	TRBJ1-6	ASSQDRSNSPLH
TRBV7-2	TRBJ1-2	ASSLGVWAGGNGYT
TRBV15	TRBJ1-2	ATSRDRTDTGYT
TRBV6-2/TRBV6-3	TRBJ2-2	ASSYPGQGAPAELF
TRBV28	TRBJ2-7	ASSLRQGILGEQY